A selection of T cell receptor beta chains follows, all from one sample in a study of T-cell reconstitution after alpha-beta-depleted transplantation in children. TCRdb re-called the PCR reads with MiXCR, one entry per CDR3 protein. The sample records under 450,000 distinct CDR3 sequences, around 16% being singletons. The sequences come from PBMCs, mostly from graft donor cells, collected 360 days after TCRalphabeta/CD19-depleted stem cell transplant. These receptors were taken from a boy less than two years old who had a stem cell transplant for Wiskott-Aldrich syndrome, so the T cells may come from the graft donor. Each CDR3 is given with its conserved first and last residue. The D gene is left open where the match is weak. Size tells how often a clone was seen (once, few, many) or the class of an expanded clone, and some rows leave it out.

j_gene: TRBJ2-1
abundance: .
v_gene: TRBV6-2/TRBV6-3
d_gene: .
CDR3nt: TGTGCCAGCAGTTACGTGGCGGGGAGTCAATACAATGAGCAGTTCTTC
CDR3aa: CASSYVAGSQYNEQFF

j_gene: TRBJ2-2
abundance: .
v_gene: TRBV20-1
d_gene: .
CDR3nt: TGCAGTGCCCGACACGGGTCCGGGGAGCTGTTTTTT
CDR3aa: CSARHGSGELFF

j_gene: TRBJ2-7
abundance: .
v_gene: TRBV12-3/TRBV12-4
d_gene: TRBD1
CDR3nt: TGTGCCAGCAGTTCCAGGGGGTACTCCTACGAGCAGTACTTC
CDR3aa: CASSSRGYSYEQYF

j_gene: TRBJ2-7
abundance: many
v_gene: TRBV6-2/TRBV6-3
d_gene: .
CDR3nt: TGTGCCAGCAGTCAGACAGGCTCCTACGAGCAGTACTTC
CDR3aa: CASSQTGSYEQYF

j_gene: TRBJ2-5
abundance: .
v_gene: TRBV5-1
d_gene: TRBD1
CDR3nt: TGCGCCAGCAGCTTGGTTTTTGGGACAGGTCGCCAAGAGACCCAGTACTTC
CDR3aa: CASSLVFGTGRQETQYF

j_gene: TRBJ2-1
abundance: .
v_gene: TRBV6-1
d_gene: TRBD2
CDR3nt: TGTGCCAGCAGTCCCTCAATACTAGCGGGCAATGAGCAGTTCTTC
CDR3aa: CASSPSILAGNEQFF

j_gene: TRBJ2-4
abundance: .
v_gene: TRBV10-3
d_gene: .
CDR3nt: TGTGCCATCAGTGAAATAAGAAACATTCAGTACTTC
CDR3aa: CAISEIRNIQYF

j_gene: TRBJ1-2
abundance: few
v_gene: TRBV15
d_gene: .
CDR3nt: TGTGCCACCAGCAGAGATTCTTCGGCCCCTGGATACTATGGCTACACCTTC
CDR3aa: CATSRDSSAPGYYGYTF

j_gene: TRBJ2-5
abundance: .
v_gene: TRBV20-1
d_gene: TRBD1
CDR3nt: TGCAGTGCTACCCCCGGGACAGGAAGACAAGAGACCCAGTACTTC
CDR3aa: CSATPGTGRQETQYF

j_gene: TRBJ1-2
abundance: .
v_gene: TRBV6-1
d_gene: .
CDR3nt: TGTGCCAGCCGACTGAGATTATACGGCTACACCTTC
CDR3aa: CASRLRLYGYTF

j_gene: TRBJ2-1
abundance: few
v_gene: TRBV5-1
d_gene: TRBD2
CDR3nt: TGCGCCAGCAGCCTGGTACGGACTAGGCGCGCCAATGAGCAGTTCTTC
CDR3aa: CASSLVRTRRANEQFF

j_gene: TRBJ2-1
abundance: few
v_gene: TRBV4-2
d_gene: TRBD2
CDR3nt: TGTGCCAGCAGCCAAGGGCCCTTGGCTAGCGGGTACAATGAGCAGTTCTTC
CDR3aa: CASSQGPLASGYNEQFF

j_gene: TRBJ1-5
abundance: few
v_gene: TRBV12-3/TRBV12-4
d_gene: .
CDR3nt: TGTGCCAGCAGTTCCATTCCGAATCAGCCCCAGCATTTT
CDR3aa: CASSSIPNQPQHF

j_gene: TRBJ1-2
abundance: .
v_gene: TRBV6-6
d_gene: .
CDR3nt: TGTGCCAGCATTATGGACGGGAACTATGGCTACACCTTC
CDR3aa: CASIMDGNYGYTF

j_gene: TRBJ2-5
abundance: few
v_gene: TRBV7-2
d_gene: TRBD2
CDR3nt: TGTGCCAGCAAGGGATCTAGCGGGAGGGAGCAAGAGACCCAGTACTTC
CDR3aa: CASKGSSGREQETQYF

j_gene: TRBJ1-6
abundance: .
v_gene: TRBV12-3/TRBV12-4
d_gene: .
CDR3nt: TGTGCCAGCAGTTTGGTTCGGACCGATAATTCACCCCTCCACTTT
CDR3aa: CASSLVRTDNSPLHF

j_gene: TRBJ2-7
abundance: .
v_gene: TRBV7-6
d_gene: .
CDR3nt: TGTGCCAGCAGCTTAGATCATTGGGCGTACGAGCAGTACTTC
CDR3aa: CASSLDHWAYEQYF

j_gene: TRBJ2-2
abundance: .
v_gene: TRBV5-1
d_gene: TRBD2
CDR3nt: TGCGCCAGCAGCTTACTCCTAGCGGGAAAGAACACCGGGGAGCTGTTTTTT
CDR3aa: CASSLLLAGKNTGELFF

j_gene: TRBJ2-7
abundance: few
v_gene: TRBV5-1
d_gene: TRBD1
CDR3nt: TGCGCCAGCAGCGATCCGGGACAGAGACCCTACGAGCAGTACTTC
CDR3aa: CASSDPGQRPYEQYF

j_gene: TRBJ2-5
abundance: .
v_gene: TRBV11-1
d_gene: TRBD2
CDR3nt: TGTGCCAGCCAGAGCGGGGGGCCGAGTTTACGATCCTTAGGGGACCAAGAGACCCAGTACTTC
CDR3aa: CASQSGGPSLRSLGDQETQYF

j_gene: TRBJ2-2
abundance: many
v_gene: TRBV20-1
d_gene: .
CDR3nt: TGCAGTGCTAGATCGTGGGGGGCGAACACCGGGGAGCTGTTTTTT
CDR3aa: CSARSWGANTGELFF

j_gene: TRBJ2-5
abundance: .
v_gene: TRBV5-1
d_gene: TRBD1
CDR3nt: TGCGCCAGCAGCGCCACCGGGACAGGGGGCATCGGAGAGACCCAGTACTTC
CDR3aa: CASSATGTGGIGETQYF

j_gene: TRBJ2-4
abundance: few
v_gene: TRBV20-1
d_gene: .
CDR3nt: TGCAGTGCTAGCTTGATGGCCAAAAACATTCAGTACTTC
CDR3aa: CSASLMAKNIQYF

j_gene: TRBJ1-3
abundance: few
v_gene: TRBV29-1
d_gene: .
CDR3nt: TGCAGCGTGATGGGCCACTTCTCTGGAAACACCATATATTTT
CDR3aa: CSVMGHFSGNTIYF

j_gene: TRBJ2-7
abundance: few
v_gene: TRBV12-3/TRBV12-4
d_gene: .
CDR3nt: TGTGCCAGCAGTGTCAGGTCAGGGAAGGGGACCTACGAGCAGTACTTC
CDR3aa: CASSVRSGKGTYEQYF

j_gene: TRBJ2-2
abundance: .
v_gene: TRBV28
d_gene: .
CDR3nt: TGTGCCAGCAGTTTCGAGGGCAGGGTCACCGGGGAGCTGTTTTTT
CDR3aa: CASSFEGRVTGELFF

j_gene: TRBJ2-5
abundance: few
v_gene: TRBV28
d_gene: TRBD2
CDR3nt: TGTGCCAGCAGTTCCGTCGGACTAGCGGGCGAGACCCAGTACTTC
CDR3aa: CASSSVGLAGETQYF

j_gene: TRBJ2-3
abundance: .
v_gene: TRBV18
d_gene: .
CDR3nt: TGTGCCAGCTCACCAGTAAAGTCAGGATACACAGATACGCAGTATTTT
CDR3aa: CASSPVKSGYTDTQYF

j_gene: TRBJ2-1
abundance: few
v_gene: TRBV5-8
d_gene: TRBD2
CDR3nt: TGTGCCAGCAGCTTCCCGGCGGGAGATTCCTACAATGAGCAGTTCTTC
CDR3aa: CASSFPAGDSYNEQFF

j_gene: TRBJ2-5
abundance: few
v_gene: TRBV12-3/TRBV12-4
d_gene: TRBD2
CDR3nt: TGTGCCAGCAGTTTTCTGGCGGGAGTCCCTCAAGAGACCCAGTACTTC
CDR3aa: CASSFLAGVPQETQYF

j_gene: TRBJ2-7
abundance: .
v_gene: TRBV6-5
d_gene: .
CDR3nt: TGTGCCAGCAGTTTGCCTTCCAAGCCCTACGAGCAGTACTTC
CDR3aa: CASSLPSKPYEQYF

j_gene: TRBJ1-6
abundance: few
v_gene: TRBV5-1
d_gene: TRBD1
CDR3nt: TGCGCCAGCAGCTTGATTTGGACAGGGACGAGGAATTCACCCCTCCACTTT
CDR3aa: CASSLIWTGTRNSPLHF

j_gene: TRBJ2-1
abundance: few
v_gene: TRBV5-1
d_gene: .
CDR3nt: TGCGCCAGCAGCTTGGGTGTCCGGGAGCAGTTCTTC
CDR3aa: CASSLGVREQFF

j_gene: TRBJ2-2
abundance: few
v_gene: TRBV19
d_gene: TRBD2
CDR3nt: TGTGCCAGTAGTATCGGGAGGGCTATTGCGAACACCGGGGAGCTGTTTTTT
CDR3aa: CASSIGRAIANTGELFF

j_gene: TRBJ2-5
abundance: few
v_gene: TRBV5-1
d_gene: TRBD2
CDR3nt: TGCGCCAGCAGTTTCTCCCCTGCTAGCGGAGAGACCCAGTACTTC
CDR3aa: CASSFSPASGETQYF

j_gene: TRBJ2-1
abundance: once
v_gene: TRBV6-5
d_gene: .
CDR3nt: TGTGCCAGCTGGTTACGTAGCTCCTACAATGAGCAGTTCTTC
CDR3aa: CASWLRSSYNEQFF

j_gene: TRBJ2-4
abundance: .
v_gene: TRBV5-6
d_gene: .
CDR3nt: TGTGCCAGCAGCTCGATGAGCGGACGGTGGGGTAAAAACATTCAGTACTTC
CDR3aa: CASSSMSGRWGKNIQYF

j_gene: TRBJ2-5
abundance: .
v_gene: TRBV28
d_gene: .
CDR3nt: TGTGCCAGCAGTTTGTGGGGGGTGCCAGAGACCCAGTACTTC
CDR3aa: CASSLWGVPETQYF

j_gene: TRBJ1-6
abundance: .
v_gene: TRBV27
d_gene: .
CDR3nt: TGTGCCAGCAGTTGGGGACTCTTGAGTTCACCCCTCCACTTT
CDR3aa: CASSWGLLSSPLHF

j_gene: TRBJ2-2
abundance: .
v_gene: TRBV5-1
d_gene: TRBD1
CDR3nt: TGCGCCAGCAGCTTCCGTCCCTGGACAGGGGACACCGGGGAGCTGTTTTTT
CDR3aa: CASSFRPWTGDTGELFF

j_gene: TRBJ2-2
abundance: .
v_gene: TRBV30
d_gene: .
CDR3nt: TGTGCCTGGAGTGGTGGGAGAGGCGGGGAGCTGTTTTTT
CDR3aa: CAWSGGRGGELFF

j_gene: TRBJ2-4
abundance: many
v_gene: TRBV5-5
d_gene: TRBD2
CDR3nt: TGTGCCAGCAGCTTGGCAGGGAGGGACATTCAGTACTTC
CDR3aa: CASSLAGRDIQYF